The present T cell receptor beta chain was sequenced within a study of blood T cell repertoires in COVID-19. Whole-study context: The samples span acute and convalescent COVID-19 from the United States, Italy and Spain.

CDR1 and CDR2 (germline): LGHDT, YNNKEL (reference sequence). This CDR3 region has 16 residues. Trimming cost V 2 bases and J 1 base; bases outside gene matches: 4. Authors' data handling: Nucleated cell counts were estimated from reference gene primer amplification. Sequencing used immunoSEQ multiplex PCR; TCRdb keeps in-frame clones, though not all of them. The V and J calls and clone size come from that table; D and trimming were worked out from the DNA. The data hold around 35,000 clones, with more than 70% observed a single time. The specimen was peripheral blood. The receptor was derived from a man aged 55-75 years with active COVID-19. The chain combines TRBV3-1 (or the pseudogene TRBV3-2) with TRBJ2-2, with 7 bases matching TRBD1. This CDR3 is CASSQPGQLNTGELFF. In nucleotides, the CDR3 is TGTGCCAGCAGCCAACCGGGACAGTTGAACACCGGGGAGCTGTTTTTT.